This is a list of T cell receptor beta chains from one sample in a study of T-cell memory formation after mild COVID-19. MiXCR was run by TCRdb on the 5' RACE reads, yielding one entry per CDR3 protein. The sample yields about 140,000 distinct CDR3 sequences, about 5.7% seen once. The specimen was PBMCs or a T cell subset sorted from them (not recorded which). These receptors were collected from an adult woman who had mild COVID-19 (a few samples of this study predate the infection). Cell type and time point are not known. The CDR3 runs from the conserved cysteine through the conserved F or W. Each record gives: J gene, V gene, CDR3 protein.

TRBJ1-5	TRBV24-1	CATSDPRLGGLRQHF
TRBJ2-2	TRBV30	CAWSRQNTGELFF
TRBJ1-5	TRBV12-3/TRBV12-4	CASGTENSNQPQHF
TRBJ2-5	TRBV3-1	CASSQNGRETQYF
TRBJ2-2	TRBV19	CASSPEVGELFF
TRBJ1-5	TRBV5-6	CASSLYTGQVKPQHF
TRBJ1-1	TRBV12-3/TRBV12-4	CASSSEGSTEAFF
TRBJ1-1	TRBV12-3/TRBV12-4	CASRPGTGDRAFF
TRBJ1-1	TRBV7-9	CASSPKWAEEAFF
TRBJ2-1	TRBV5-5	CASSAGLAGEFLEQFF
TRBJ2-3	TRBV7-8	CASSLGRLPRTDTQYF
TRBJ1-2	TRBV18	CASSNQYEGQGAINYGYTF
TRBJ1-1	TRBV29-1	CSAERTVNTEAFF
TRBJ2-5	TRBV4-3	CASSQDLTVQETQYF
TRBJ2-6	TRBV12-3/TRBV12-4	CASKAVPGANVLTF
TRBJ2-5	TRBV4-1	CASSQGGLAGGQETQYF
TRBJ2-2	TRBV12-3/TRBV12-4	CASSFRAGGPPGELFF
TRBJ2-7	TRBV29-1	CSATSRDSSHEQYF
TRBJ2-3	TRBV19	CASSMGQGSTDTQYF
TRBJ2-1	TRBV5-1	CASSRDRAYNEQFF
TRBJ1-5	TRBV9	CASSPGTGGLNQPQHF
TRBJ2-7	TRBV7-2	CASSRTSGRYEQYF
TRBJ2-5	TRBV5-1	CASSLPLSAQETQYF
TRBJ1-6	TRBV24-1	CATSEGRPPAFPLHF
TRBJ1-2	TRBV7-2	CASSPGGGVYGYTF
TRBJ2-7	TRBV5-5	CASSPSPQGIYEQYF
TRBJ1-1	TRBV7-3	CASSSQVPPTEAFF
TRBJ2-2	TRBV12-3/TRBV12-4	CASSPVGGSTGELFF
TRBJ1-2	TRBV29-1	CSVSPGQGVGGYTF
TRBJ2-1	TRBV29-1	CSVTQGLLSSYNEQFF
TRBJ2-7	TRBV18	CASSPGQVDSYEQYF
TRBJ2-3	TRBV4-2	CASSQEGDTQYF
TRBJ2-3	TRBV5-1	CATSSGGPTDTQYF
TRBJ2-7	TRBV20-1	CSARDPSRVAGGYEQYF
TRBJ2-2	TRBV5-1	CASSPGLGNTGELFF
TRBJ1-1	TRBV5-6	CASSTPQGREAFF
TRBJ2-7	TRBV1	CTRFRTKDEQYF
TRBJ1-1	TRBV5-5	CASSSDQRLEFTEAFF
TRBJ1-2	TRBV12-3/TRBV12-4	CASSFGVRGYTF
TRBJ2-2	TRBV5-1	CASSFIPRGNTGELFF
TRBJ2-7	TRBV5-1	CASSQAERVEQYF
TRBJ1-1	TRBV12-3/TRBV12-4	CASSLFGQSDTEAFF
TRBJ1-2	TRBV29-1	CSAKDRLYGYTF
TRBJ2-7	TRBV7-2	CASSGTGARANEQYF
TRBJ2-7	TRBV9	CASSVGAGYYEQYF
TRBJ2-7	TRBV5-1	CASSVIGTSLEQYF
TRBJ2-5	TRBV20-1	CSARDQTPLQETQYF
TRBJ2-7	TRBV12-3/TRBV12-4	CASSPRLAGDEQYF
TRBJ2-7	TRBV18	CASSPRGREGYEQYF
TRBJ2-2	TRBV9	CASSVDTGELFF
TRBJ1-2	TRBV19	CASRRDSINYGYTF